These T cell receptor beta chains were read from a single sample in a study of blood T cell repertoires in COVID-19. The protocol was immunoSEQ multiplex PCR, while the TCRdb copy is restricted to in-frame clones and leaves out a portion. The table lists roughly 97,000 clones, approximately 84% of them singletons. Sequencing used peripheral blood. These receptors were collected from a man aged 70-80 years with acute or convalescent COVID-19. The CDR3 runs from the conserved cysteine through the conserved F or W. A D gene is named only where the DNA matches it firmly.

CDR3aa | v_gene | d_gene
CAIRGQGANTEAFF | TRBV10-3 | TRBD1
CAISVQGGTEAFF | TRBV10-3 | -
CASSLGWPGETQYF | TRBV28 | -
CASSGQGAKTGELFF | TRBV9 | TRBD1
CASSYLSGRDNEQFF | TRBV6-5 | TRBD2
CASSYSGQGAGNTIYF | TRBV6-5 | TRBD1
CASRGGQAHQPQHF | TRBV6-5 | TRBD1
CASSQMVGTGRNSPLHF | TRBV3-1/TRBV3-2 | -
CASSLAGGSWNEQFF | TRBV6-5 | TRBD2
CASSFRRGSEAFF | TRBV11-3 | -
CASSSSWDRVNQPQHF | TRBV19 | TRBD1
CASSPGQRTEAFF | TRBV5-4 | TRBD1
CASSQTANYGYTF | TRBV6-5 | -
CASSQGQGARQPQHF | TRBV4-1 | TRBD1
CASQTGTGGPHGYTF | TRBV2 | TRBD1
CASIPPYPTGNTEAFF | TRBV6-2/TRBV6-3 | -
CACNSGTLFNKLTDTQYF | TRBV30 | -
CASSYTGTSLYEQYF | TRBV6-2/TRBV6-3 | TRBD2
CASSSGRGLTEAFF | TRBV7-8 | -
CASSWTTGERGYTF | TRBV11-2 | TRBD1
CASSSMGGRAETDTQYF | TRBV28 | TRBD2
CASSLFTFLGQGSNEQFF | TRBV27 | TRBD1
CATRTGLNTGELFF | TRBV27 | TRBD1
CASSLSVNTEAFF | TRBV11-2 | -
CASTPDVGQPQHF | TRBV12-3/TRBV12-4 | -
CASSKGQSYEQYF | TRBV6-5 | TRBD1
CATSDPSGGNGGGQFF | TRBV24-1 | -
CASSLFLGGSGGYTF | TRBV11-3 | -
CASSPPNYFTYGYTF | TRBV18 | -
CASSLSGPGETQYF | TRBV7-3 | -
CASSYSTGEANVLTF | TRBV6-6 | TRBD1
CASSYSQGINEKLFF | TRBV6-5 | -
CASSSSGSSEQFF | TRBV27 | -
CASSDTGWEAFF | TRBV7-9 | -
CASSTGQGAFVEQYF | TRBV7-3 | TRBD1
CASSQSGQSGGYQETQYF | TRBV11-3 | TRBD2
CASSASSTGKFF | TRBV11-3 | TRBD1
CASSQDRFNYNEQFF | TRBV3-1/TRBV3-2 | -
CASATSGGTDTQYF | TRBV6-5 | TRBD2
CASSLAFTGEAFF | TRBV5-4 | -